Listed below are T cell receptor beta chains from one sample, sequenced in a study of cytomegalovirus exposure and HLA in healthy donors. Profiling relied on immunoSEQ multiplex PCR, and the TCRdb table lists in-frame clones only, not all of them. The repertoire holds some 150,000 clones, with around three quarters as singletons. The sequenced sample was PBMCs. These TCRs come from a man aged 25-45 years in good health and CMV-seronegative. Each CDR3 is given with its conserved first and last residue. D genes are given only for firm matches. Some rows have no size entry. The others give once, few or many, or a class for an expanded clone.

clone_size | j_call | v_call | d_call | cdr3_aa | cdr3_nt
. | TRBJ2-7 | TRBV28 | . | CASSDRVPYEQYF | TGTGCCAGCAGTGACCGGGTCCCCTACGAGCAGTACTTC
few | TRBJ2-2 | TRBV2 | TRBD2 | CARNRLAGDAGELFF | TGTGCCAGAAATCGCCTAGCGGGGGACGCCGGGGAGCTGTTTTTT
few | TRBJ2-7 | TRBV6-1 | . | CASSAEDPLGEQYF | TGTGCCAGCAGTGCGGAGGACCCTCTTGGTGAGCAGTACTTC
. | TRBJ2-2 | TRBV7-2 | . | CASSSYTGELFF | TGTGCCAGCAGCTCATACACCGGGGAGCTGTTTTTT
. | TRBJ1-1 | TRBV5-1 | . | CASYSGVGRAFF | TGCGCCAGCTACTCGGGGGTCGGGCGCGCTTTCTTT
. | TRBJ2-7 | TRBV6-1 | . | CASLLYGPLAREQYF | TGTGCCAGCCTACTTTATGGGCCATTAGCGAGAGAGCAGTACTTC
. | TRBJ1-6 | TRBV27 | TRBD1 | CASRFRTGGSPLHF | TGTGCCAGTCGTTTTAGGACAGGGGGTTCACCCCTCCACTTT
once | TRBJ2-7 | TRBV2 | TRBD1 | CASRRQGASSYEQYF | TGTGCCAGCAGACGACAGGGGGCATCCTCCTACGAGCAGTACTTC
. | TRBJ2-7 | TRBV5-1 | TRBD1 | CASSSGTGPGEQYF | TGCGCCAGCAGTTCCGGGACAGGGCCCGGCGAGCAGTACTTC
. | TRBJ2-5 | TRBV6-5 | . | CASSYGPGLSKETQYF | TGTGCCAGCAGTTACGGGCCTGGCCTCTCAAAAGAGACCCAGTACTTC
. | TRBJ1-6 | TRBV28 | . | CASSLYTRLDSPLHF | TGTGCCAGCAGTTTATACACCCGACTGGATTCACCCCTCCACTTT
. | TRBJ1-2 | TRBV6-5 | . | CASRASGVGYGYTF | TGTGCCAGCCGAGCGAGCGGGGTGGGCTATGGCTACACCTTC
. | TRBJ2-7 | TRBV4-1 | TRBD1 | CASSQTPGQNTYEQYF | TGCGCCAGCAGCCAAACTCCGGGACAGAATACCTACGAGCAGTACTTC
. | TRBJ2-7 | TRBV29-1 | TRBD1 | CSVPGTGVHEQYF | TGCAGCGTTCCCGGGACAGGGGTACACGAGCAGTACTTC
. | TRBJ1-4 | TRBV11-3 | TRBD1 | CASSSTGGYEKLFF | TGTGCCAGCAGCTCAACAGGGGGATATGAAAAACTGTTTTTT
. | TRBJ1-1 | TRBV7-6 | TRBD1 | CASSLGQGTNTEAFF | TGTGCCAGCAGCTTAGGACAGGGCACGAACACTGAAGCTTTCTTT
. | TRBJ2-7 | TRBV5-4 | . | CASSLIALGEQYEQYF | TGTGCCAGCAGCTTGATTGCGTTAGGGGAACAGTACGAGCAGTACTTC
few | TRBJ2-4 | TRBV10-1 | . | CASSESAPGKNIQYF | TGCGCCAGCAGTGAGTCGGCCCCAGGGAAAAACATTCAGTACTTC
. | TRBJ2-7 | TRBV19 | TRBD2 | CASSPKGRAYEQYF | TGTGCCAGTAGTCCCAAGGGGAGGGCCTACGAGCAGTACTTC
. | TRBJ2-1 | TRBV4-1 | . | CASSQDHGLGTLYNEQFF | TGCGCCAGCAGCCAAGATCACGGACTCGGGACTCTCTACAATGAGCAGTTCTTC
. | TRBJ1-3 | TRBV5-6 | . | CASSLPGSGNTIYF | TGTGCCAGCAGCTTGCCAGGCTCTGGAAACACCATATATTTT
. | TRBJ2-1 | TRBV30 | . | CAWSDWGSANNEQFF | TGTGCCTGGAGTGATTGGGGTAGCGCGAACAATGAGCAGTTCTTC
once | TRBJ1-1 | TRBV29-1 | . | CSVVAGSNTEAFF | TGCAGCGTTGTCGCAGGCTCGAACACTGAAGCTTTCTTT
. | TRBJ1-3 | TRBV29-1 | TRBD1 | CSVGGQGASGNTIYF | TGCAGCGTTGGAGGACAGGGGGCTTCTGGAAACACCATATATTTT
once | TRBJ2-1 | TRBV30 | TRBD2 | CAWTSGDYNEQFF | TGTGCCTGGACTAGCGGGGATTACAATGAGCAGTTCTTC
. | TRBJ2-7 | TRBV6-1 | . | CASSDVVTSYEQYF | TGTGCCAGCAGTGATGTAGTAACCTCCTACGAGCAGTACTTC
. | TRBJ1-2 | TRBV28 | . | CASRRLPSGGYTF | TGTGCCAGCAGACGCCTCCCCTCAGGGGGCTACACCTTC
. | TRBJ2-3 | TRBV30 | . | CAWSVPIMRKRRDTQYF | TGTGCCTGGAGTGTACCTATAATGCGGAAGCGAAGAGATACGCAGTATTTT
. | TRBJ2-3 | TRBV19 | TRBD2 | CASRTSGSDTQYF | TGTGCCAGCCGGACTAGCGGGAGTGATACGCAGTATTTT
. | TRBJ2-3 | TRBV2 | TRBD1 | CASSEWGQGLDTQYF | TGTGCCAGCAGTGAATGGGGACAGGGTTTGGATACGCAGTATTTT
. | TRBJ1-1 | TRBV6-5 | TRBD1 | CASRRDRVENTEAFF | TGTGCCAGCAGACGGGACAGGGTAGAGAACACTGAAGCTTTCTTT
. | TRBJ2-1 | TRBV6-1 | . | CASREGGAGGNEQFF | TGTGCCAGCAGGGAAGGCGGGGCTGGGGGGAATGAGCAGTTCTTC
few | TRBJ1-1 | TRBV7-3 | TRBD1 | CASSLTWDSEAFF | TGTGCCAGCAGCTTAACATGGGACAGTGAAGCTTTCTTT